The clone carrying this T cell receptor beta chain was recorded only once. These data originate in a study of blood T cell repertoires in COVID-19. Overall study context: The origin of the acute and convalescent COVID-19 samples was the United States, Italy and Spain.

Authors' data handling: It was from reference gene primer amplification that nucleated cell counts were estimated. Profiled with immunoSEQ multiplex PCR; TCRdb holds only in-frame clones, not every one. That table is the source of V, J and clone size, and D and trimming were worked out from the DNA. Seen here are about 250,000 clones, 88% observed once, and the top ten hold around 0.98%. The CDR3 consists of 14 residues. Unmatched junction bases numbered 5, after V lost 5 bases and J lost 4 bases. CDR1 MDHEN and CDR2 SYDVKM come from the germline V gene. The rearrangement joins TRBV28 to TRBJ1-2, with 9 bases matching TRBD1. The sequence derives from a woman aged 40 to 50 who had recovered from COVID-19. Sequencing input: peripheral blood. The DNA of the CDR3 is TGTGCCAGCAGTCCCGAGGGACAGGGCTATGGCTACACCTTC. Protein sequence: CASSPEGQGYGYTF.